This entry lists 12 T cell receptor beta chains sequenced from one sample in a study of T cell responses to AZD1222 COVID-19 vaccine. The assay was immunoSEQ multiplex PCR, and TCRdb's table has in-frame clones only and misses some. The table lists around 270,000 clones, almost 95% of them singletons, with roughly 0.5% in the top ten. The material sequenced was peripheral blood, taken 28 days after the second AZD1222 dose. These receptors all stem from an adult who received the AZD1222 COVID-19 vaccine.

The J gene is TRBJ2-1, the V gene TRBV2, with 10 nucleotides matching TRBD2. The CDR3 runs 15 residues. Per germline, CDR1 SNHLY and CDR2 FYNNEI. The J segment lost 6 bases and the V segment lost 6 bases, leaving 8 bases of the junction unmatched. The CDR3 DNA reads as TGTGCCAGCAGATCCCTAGCGGGAGTATTCAATGAGCAGTTCTTC. It yields the protein CASRSLAGVFNEQFF.

This clone appeared a single time. The V and J genes are TRBV5-6 and TRBJ2-7; D is undetermined. This CDR3 is built from 14 residues. CDR1 is SGHDT and CDR2 is YYEEEE in the germline V gene. The V end was cut by 4 bases, the J end by 6 bases, with 17 bases between. The CDR3 region is CASSLPPKGSEQYF. CDR3 bases: TGTGCCAGCAGCCTTCCCCCCAAGGGCTCCGAGCAGTACTTC.

This clone has a single count. The chain carries TRBV20-1 and TRBJ1-3; D remains ambiguous. V was pared by 6 bases and J by 4 bases, with 7 bases between. The germline V gene encodes CDR1 DFQATT and CDR2 SNEGSKA (reference sequence). This CDR3 contains 11 residues. For the CDR3, the DNA is TGCAGTGCCTTCTTAGGAAACACCATATATTTT. Encoded protein: CSAFLGNTIYF.

In regard to this clone: A read error may produce the germline difference seen at one junction end. V usage is TRBV7-2 and J usage is TRBJ1-2; 9 bases match TRBD1. Germline lookup yields CDR1 SGHTA and CDR2 FQGNSA. The CDR3 has 16 amino acids. In DNA form, the CDR3 reads TGTGCCAGCAGCTCTCGACACAGGGGGCTTAACTATGGCTACTCCTTC. It is translated as CASSSRHRGLNYGYSF.

The table lists this clone with a count of one. The gene calls are TRBV5-1 and TRBJ1-1; 9 positions agree with TRBD1. V was pared by 3 bases and J by 6 bases, with 3 bases of the junction left unmatched. CDR1 SGHRS and CDR2 YFSETQ come from the germline V gene. There are 13 residues in the CDR3. CDR3: CASSSGQGAEAFF. In DNA form, the CDR3 reads TGCGCCAGCAGCTCGGGACAGGGAGCTGAAGCTTTCTTT.

This clone showed up just once. V is TRBV15 and J is TRBJ1-6; perhaps TRBD1 as D (5 bases). This CDR3 has 18 residues. The V gene lost 2 bases and the J gene lost 7 bases, with 21 bases spanning the gap. CDR1 is LNHNV and CDR2 is YYDKDF in the germline V gene (reference sequence). In nucleotides, the CDR3 is TGTGCCACCAGCAGACAGGGACTTTGGGCCGGTGGGAATTCACCCCTCCACTTT. Its protein is CATSRQGLWAGGNSPLHF.

V usage is TRBV2 and J usage is TRBJ1-5; 7 nucleotides match TRBD1. Trimming at V came to 6 bases and at J to 3 bases, leaving 8 bases not matched to a gene. This CDR3 comprises 15 residues. Looked up from germline, CDR1 is SNHLY and CDR2 is FYNNEI. CDR3 protein: CASSADRAHNQPQHF. Here the CDR3 DNA reads TGTGCCAGCAGCGCAGACAGGGCCCACAATCAGCCCCAGCATTTT. The whole variable domain, remainder taken from reference TRBV2 and TRBJ1-5, is EPEVTQTPSHQVTQMGQEVILRCVPISNHLYFYWYRQILGQKVEFLVSFYNNEISEKSEIFDDQFSVERPDGSNFTLKIRSTKLEDSAMYFCASSADRAHNQPQHFGDGTRLSIL.

The gene calls are TRBV19 and TRBJ1-2; D is uncertain. The V gene lost 4 bases and the J gene lost 1 base, with 7 bases spanning the gap. CDR1 and CDR2 from the germline V gene are LNHDA and SQIVND (reference sequence). There are 13 residues in the CDR3. CDR3 region: CASSTAINYGYTF. CDR3 DNA: TGTGCCAGTAGTACAGCTATTAACTATGGCTACACCTTC.

The chain recombines TRBV7-8 with TRBJ1-2; TRBD1 agrees at 7 bases. Germline V CDR1 and CDR2: SGHVS, FQNEAQ. Losses at the gene ends were 5 bases for V and 8 bases for J; bases not matched to a gene: 20. The CDR3 loop spans 17 amino acids. The CDR3 DNA sequence: TGTGCCAGCAGCCCTCCCTTTATAGGAGGGGGCGCTGGGGGCTACACCTTC. This gives the protein CASSPPFIGGGAGGYTF.

This chain uses TRBV28 with TRBJ1-2; D might be TRBD1 (5 bases). The germline gives CDR1 MDHEN, CDR2 SYDVKM. The CDR3 contains 12 residues. Trimming shortened V by 5 bases and J by 7 bases, and 11 bases separated the two germline ends. DNA of the CDR3: TGTGCCAGCAGTCCGACGACAGCTGGCTACACCTTC. Its protein product is CASSPTTAGYTF.

The rearrangement uses TRBV5-4 and TRBJ2-5; TRBD1 matches at 7 bases. The CDR3 has 14 residues. The V gene end was trimmed by 4 bases and the J gene end by 6 bases; junction bases not matched to a gene: 9. Per germline, CDR1 SGHNT and CDR2 YYREEE (reference sequence). CDR3 residues: CASSIGTAKKTQYF. The CDR3 DNA follows: TGTGCCAGCAGCATAGGGACAGCCAAGAAGACCCAGTACTTC.

The chain combines TRBV28 with TRBJ2-7, with D unclear. The CDR3 spans 14 residues. Trimming pared 6 bases from V and 6 bases from J, leaving 18 bases between. Germline CDR1 is MDHEN and CDR2 is SYDVKM. CDR3 sequence (DNA): TGTGCCAGCAGCCCTGGGCCCAAGCTCGGCGAGCAGTACTTC. It specifies CASSPGPKLGEQYF.